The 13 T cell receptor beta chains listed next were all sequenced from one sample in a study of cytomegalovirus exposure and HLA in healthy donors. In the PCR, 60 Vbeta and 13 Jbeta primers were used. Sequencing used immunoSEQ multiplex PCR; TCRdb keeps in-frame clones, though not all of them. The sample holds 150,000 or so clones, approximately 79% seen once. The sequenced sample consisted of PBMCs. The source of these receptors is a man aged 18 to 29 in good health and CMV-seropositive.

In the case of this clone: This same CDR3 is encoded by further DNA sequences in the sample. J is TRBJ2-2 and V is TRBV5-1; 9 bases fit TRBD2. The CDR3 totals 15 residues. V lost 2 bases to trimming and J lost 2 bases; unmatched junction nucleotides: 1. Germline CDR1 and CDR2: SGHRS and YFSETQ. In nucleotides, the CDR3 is TGCGCCAGCAGCTTAGCGGGGGGAAACACCGGGGAGCTGTTTTTT. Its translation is CASSLAGGNTGELFF.

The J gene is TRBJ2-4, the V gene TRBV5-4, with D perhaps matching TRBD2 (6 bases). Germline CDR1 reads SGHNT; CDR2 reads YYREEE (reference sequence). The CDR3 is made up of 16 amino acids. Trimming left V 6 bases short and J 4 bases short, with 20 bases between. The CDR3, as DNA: TGTGCCAGCAACCCTGGGGGAGGCCACCCTAAAAACATTCAGTACTTC. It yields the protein CASNPGGGHPKNIQYF.

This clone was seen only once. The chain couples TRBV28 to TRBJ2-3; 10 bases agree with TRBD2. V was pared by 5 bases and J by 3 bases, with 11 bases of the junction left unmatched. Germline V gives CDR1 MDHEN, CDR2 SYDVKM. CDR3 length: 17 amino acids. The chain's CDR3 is CASSPMEREGKTDTQYF. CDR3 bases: TGTGCCAGCAGTCCCATGGAGCGGGAGGGTAAGACAGATACGCAGTATTTT.

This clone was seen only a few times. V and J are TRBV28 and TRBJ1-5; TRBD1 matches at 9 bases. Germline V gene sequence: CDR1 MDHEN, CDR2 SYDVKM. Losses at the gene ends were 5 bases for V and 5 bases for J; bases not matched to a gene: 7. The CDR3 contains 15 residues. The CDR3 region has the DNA TGTGCCAGCAGTGCCATGGGACAGGGAGATCAGCCCCAGCATTTT. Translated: CASSAMGQGDQPQHF.

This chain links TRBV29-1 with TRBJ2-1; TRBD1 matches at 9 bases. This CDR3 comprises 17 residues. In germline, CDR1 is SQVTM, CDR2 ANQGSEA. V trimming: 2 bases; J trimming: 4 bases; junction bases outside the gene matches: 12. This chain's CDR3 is CSVERGEDRGTYNEQFF. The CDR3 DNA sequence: TGCAGCGTTGAAAGGGGGGAGGACAGGGGAACATACAATGAGCAGTTCTTC.

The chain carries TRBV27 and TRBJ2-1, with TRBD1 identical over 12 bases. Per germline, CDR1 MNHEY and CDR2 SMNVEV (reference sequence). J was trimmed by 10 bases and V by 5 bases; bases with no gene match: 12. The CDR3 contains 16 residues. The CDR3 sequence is CASSPGRDRGLKEQFF. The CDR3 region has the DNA TGTGCCAGCAGTCCCGGGAGGGACAGGGGGCTGAAAGAGCAGTTCTTC.

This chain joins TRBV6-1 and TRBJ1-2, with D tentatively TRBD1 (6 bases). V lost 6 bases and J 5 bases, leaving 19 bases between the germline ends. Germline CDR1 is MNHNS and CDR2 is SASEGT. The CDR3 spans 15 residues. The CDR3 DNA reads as TGTGCCAGCAGGGGAGGGCCAGGGGTTGGGTATGGCTACACCTTC. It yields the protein CASRGGPGVGYGYTF.

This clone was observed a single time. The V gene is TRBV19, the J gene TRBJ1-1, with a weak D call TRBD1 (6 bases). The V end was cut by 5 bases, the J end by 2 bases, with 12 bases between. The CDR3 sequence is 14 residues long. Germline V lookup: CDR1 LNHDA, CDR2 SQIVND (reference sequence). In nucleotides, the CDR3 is TGTGCCAGTAGTCAGGGACACACAAACACTGAAGCTTTCTTT. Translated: CASSQGHTNTEAFF.

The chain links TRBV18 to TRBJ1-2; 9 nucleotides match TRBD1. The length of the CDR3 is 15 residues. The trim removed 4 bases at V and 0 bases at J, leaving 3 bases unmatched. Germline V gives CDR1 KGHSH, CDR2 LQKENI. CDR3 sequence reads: CASSRDREPNYGYTF. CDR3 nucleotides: TGTGCCAGCTCACGGGACAGGGAACCTAACTATGGCTACACCTTC.

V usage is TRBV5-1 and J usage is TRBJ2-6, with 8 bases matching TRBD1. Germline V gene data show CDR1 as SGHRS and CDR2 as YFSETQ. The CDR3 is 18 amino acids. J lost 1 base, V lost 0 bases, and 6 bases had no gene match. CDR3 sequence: CASSLVGQGTSGANVLTF. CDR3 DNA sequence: TGCGCCAGCAGCTTGGTAGGACAGGGTACTTCTGGGGCCAACGTCCTGACTTTC. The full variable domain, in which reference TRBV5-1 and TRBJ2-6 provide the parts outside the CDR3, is KAGVTQTPRYLIKTRGQQVTLSCSPISGHRSVSWYQQTPGQGLQFLFEYFSETQRNKGNFPGRFSGRQFSNSRSEMNVSTLELGDSALYLCASSLVGQGTSGANVLTFGAGSRLTVL.

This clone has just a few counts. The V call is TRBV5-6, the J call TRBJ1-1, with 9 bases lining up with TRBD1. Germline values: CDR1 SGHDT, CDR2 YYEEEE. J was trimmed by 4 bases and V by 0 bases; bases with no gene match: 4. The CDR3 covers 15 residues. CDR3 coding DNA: TGTGCCAGCAGCTTGGTGGGACAGGGTCCCACTGAAGCTTTCTTT. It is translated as CASSLVGQGPTEAFF.

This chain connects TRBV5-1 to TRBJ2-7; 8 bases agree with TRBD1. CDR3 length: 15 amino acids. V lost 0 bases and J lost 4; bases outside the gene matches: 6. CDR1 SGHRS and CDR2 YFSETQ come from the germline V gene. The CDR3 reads CASSLAGTGTYEQYF. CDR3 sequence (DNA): TGCGCCAGCAGCTTGGCCGGGACAGGAACTTACGAGCAGTACTTC.

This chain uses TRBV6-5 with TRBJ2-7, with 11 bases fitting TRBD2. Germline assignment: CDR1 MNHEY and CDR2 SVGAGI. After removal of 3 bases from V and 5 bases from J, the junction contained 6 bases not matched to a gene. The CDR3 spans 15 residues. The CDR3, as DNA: TGTGCCAGCAGTTATAGCGGGAGGGCCCCCAACGAGCAGTACTTC. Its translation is CASSYSGRAPNEQYF.